This T cell receptor (beta chain) is from a study of blood T cell repertoires in COVID-19 (dated by TCRdb to the early 2020s). Background on the whole study: Collaborator samples came from the United States, Italy and Spain and covered acute and convalescent phases of COVID-19. A de-identified subject ID, COVID-19 status, age in years and sex were almost always included in the sample metadata. Deeply sampled blood TCRbeta repertoires from subjects exposed to, actively infected with, or recovered from COVID-19 were included in the dataset. The repertoires were released in a freely available public database intended as a resource for research on the immune response to SARS-CoV-2. Samples came from the ongoing ImmuneRACE study (first 160 participants) plus 1,254 subjects from 6 global collaborators. HLA class I and class II types, where available, came from metadata supplied by the sample provider rather than from assay-based typing. The material from the prospective study consisted of cDNA or gDNA derived from T cells, B-cell-depleted T cells, or PBMCs. The paper's findings and limits, for the study overall: The amount of clinical and demographic metadata varied by source and participant and was provided uncurated.

The CDR3 spans 13 residues, from the cysteine through the phenylalanine. Only CDR3 DNA remains: 39 bases, in frame from the first base. The V end loses 5 bases and the J end loses 2 bases, and a stretch of 9 bases separates them. The germline V gene encodes CDR1 MDHEN and CDR2 SYDVKM. Participants in the prospective study were aged roughly 18 to 100 years, lived in 20 to 30 United States geographic areas, and enrolled through a virtual design. In the prospective study, cohorts were assigned on the basis of participant-reported clinical history obtained from a screening survey and a study questionnaire. Exposed participants had been in contact with someone with a PCR-confirmed or clinician-diagnosed COVID-19 case within 2 weeks of study entry. Each participant in the prospective study had whole blood, serum and a nasopharyngeal or oropharyngeal swab collected by mobile phlebotomists. Over a roughly 2-month period, participants in the prospective study had the option of providing additional blood draws and questionnaires. Before DNA extraction, prospective study blood samples were shipped either frozen or at room temperature.

The immunoSEQ Assay, a bias-controlled multiplex PCR, was used to amplify TCRbeta CDR3 regions from genomic DNA. For the original study's pipeline: The number of nucleated cells in each sample was estimated by amplification of reference gene primers within the assay. To quantify the absolute abundance of each unique TCRbeta CDR3 rearrangement, sequence reads were collapsed and filtered. For each sample, productive Simpson clonality was calculated as the square root of Simpson's diversity index over productive rearrangements. TCRdb obtained this table from immuneACCESS and retained in-frame rearrangements with V and J assigned. These tables miss some clones; where compared with another copy, unresolved V genes account for less than half of the shortfall, and the remainder is unexplained. D and trimming were read from the DNA, whereas the V and J calls and clone size are those reported in that table. The sample table holds fewer than 250,000 clones, of which 90% were seen once. Of the sample, less than 0.9% falls within the top ten clones.

This clone occurred a few times. No antigen is known for it. The record has no base qualities; no much larger clone is one base away. This receptor chain uses TRBV28 and TRBJ1-2; the D segment cannot be called with confidence. Sample: PBMCs or T cells enriched from blood (not recorded which). The receptor was derived from a man aged 45-65 years who had been exposed to COVID-19. CDR3 sequence: CASSPLRNYGYTF. In nucleotide form, the sequence is TGTGCCAGCAGTCCCCTGAGGAACTATGGCTACACCTTC.